The 28 T cell receptor beta chains reported below all come from one sample, sequenced in a study of STAT3 mutations in large granular lymphocyte leukemia. The table came from immunoSEQ multiplex PCR; TCRdb's copy has only in-frame clones and leaves some out. The table shows under 10,000 clones, with roughly 90% occurring only once. No antigen has been identified for these receptors. Regarding the study as a whole: Every T-cell large granular lymphocyte leukemia patient had at least one immunodominant TCR beta clonotype.

Sequencing was performed on peripheral blood mononuclear cells. Every receptor here comes from a man older than 75 with T-cell large granular lymphocyte leukemia. Some clones in this sample may be carry-over from other donors' samples.

This clone is a singleton in its sample. The V and J genes are TRBV13 and TRBJ2-7; 8 bases are a match to TRBD1. This CDR3 region has 13 residues. V lost 2 bases, J lost 9 bases, and 6 bases stayed unmatched. Per the germline V gene, CDR1 is PRHDT and CDR2 is FYEKMQ (reference sequence). The CDR3: CASSLRTGLWQYF. The CDR3, as DNA: TGTGCCAGCAGCTTACGGACAGGGCTATGGCAGTACTTC.

This chain joins TRBV6-5 and TRBJ2-2, with 7 nucleotides matching TRBD1. The CDR3 loop spans 15 amino acids. V lost 5 bases to trimming and J lost 5 bases; unmatched junction nucleotides: 8. The germline V gene encodes CDR1 MNHEY and CDR2 SVGAGI. The CDR3, as DNA: TGTGCCAGCAGTAAGGCTACAGGGGTAACCGGGGAGCTGTTTTTT. This codes for CASSKATGVTGELFF.

V and J are TRBV4-3 and TRBJ1-4; D not resolved. The CDR3 covers 13 residues. The germline V and J ends were trimmed by 0 bases and 8 bases, with 7 bases remaining between them. Germline assignment: CDR1 LGHNA and CDR2 YSLEER. Written as DNA, the CDR3 is TGCGCCAGCAGCCAAGACGCCCCAGAAAAACTGTTTTTT. It translates to CASSQDAPEKLFF.

J is TRBJ2-5 and V is TRBV19; D is perhaps TRBD1 or TRBD2 (5 bases each). Trimming pared 2 bases from V and 5 bases from J, leaving 9 bases between. Germline lookup yields CDR1 LNHDA and CDR2 SQIVND (reference sequence). The CDR3 spans 13 residues. The CDR3 here is CASSISGRETQYF. For the CDR3, the DNA is TGTGCCAGTAGTATATCGGGGCGGGAGACCCAGTACTTC. Supplemented by reference TRBV19 and TRBJ2-5, the full variable domain reads DGGITQSPKYLFRKEGQNVTLSCEQNLNHDAMYWYRQDPGQGLRLIYYSQIVNDFQKGDIAEGYSVSREKKESFPLTVTSAQKNPTAFYLCASSISGRETQYFGPGTRLLVL.

In this sample, this clone turned up once. CDR3 sequence (DNA): TGTGCCAGCAGCTTGGGACAGACGAACACTGAAGCTTTCTTT. It codes for CASSLGQTNTEAFF. The J gene is TRBJ1-1, the V gene TRBV5-4; tentative D call: TRBD1 (5 bases). The germline V and J ends were trimmed by 0 bases and 1 base, with 7 bases remaining between them. Germline lookup yields CDR1 SGHNT and CDR2 YYREEE (reference sequence). The CDR3 consists of 14 residues.

This chain uses TRBV6-5 with TRBJ1-2; possibly TRBD1 for D (5 bases). The germline gives CDR1 MNHEY, CDR2 SVGAGI. The CDR3 extends over 14 amino acids. V was pared by 6 bases and J by 2 bases, with 13 bases between. The CDR3 is CASRPGGVNYGYTF. CDR3 in DNA: TGTGCCAGCAGACCCGGGGGAGTGAACTATGGCTACACCTTC.

The chain couples TRBV25-1 to TRBJ2-5; D unresolved. Germline-derived CDR1 and CDR2 are MGHDK and SYGVNS. Trimming removed 1 base from V and 7 bases from J, with 13 bases in between. CDR3 length: 14 residues. This chain's CDR3 is CASSESQAPGTQYF. The CDR3 nucleotides are TGTGCCAGCAGTGAATCCCAGGCCCCTGGGACCCAGTACTTC.

The J gene is TRBJ2-7, the V gene TRBV23-1; 9 bases match TRBD1. TRBV23-1 counts as an open reading frame of uncertain function. The ends lost 0 bases at V and 1 base at J; junction bases unmatched: 4. The CDR3 totals 16 residues. CDR3 DNA: TGCGCCAGCAGTCAATCCTCCGGGACAGGGTCCTACGAGCAGTACTTC. Protein: CASSQSSGTGSYEQYF.

This chain uses TRBV5-4 with TRBJ2-1; 13 bases are shared with TRBD2. This CDR3 comprises 17 residues. CDR1 SGHNT and CDR2 YYREEE come from the germline V gene (reference sequence). V lost 4 bases and J lost 1; bases outside the gene matches: 5. The DNA of the CDR3 is TGTGCCAGCAGCCCTGGACTAGCGGGGGCGTCCTACAATGAGCAGTTCTTC. Translating gives CASSPGLAGASYNEQFF.

V gene TRBV1 combines with J gene TRBJ2-3; the D call of TRBD2 is as the table states it, not checked on the DNA. TRBV1 is designated a pseudogene. The CDR3 is 15 amino acids. The CDR3 loop reads CTSSQVAGPTDTQYF. CDR3 DNA: TGCACCAGCAGCCAAGTAGCGGGGCCGACAGATACGCAGTATTTT.

This chain links TRBV5-6 with TRBJ2-7; D is perhaps TRBD1 (6 bases). This CDR3 has 15 residues. Germline values: CDR1 SGHDT, CDR2 YYEEEE. Trimming shortened V by 2 bases and J by 2 bases, and 14 bases separated the two germline ends. The chain's CDR3 is CASSFGRGLTYEQYF. CDR3 DNA sequence: TGTGCCAGCAGCTTTGGCAGGGGTCTCACCTACGAGCAGTACTTC.

The sample holds one count of this clone. V gene TRBV5-4 combines with J gene TRBJ2-3; D is unresolved. Germline V CDR1 and CDR2: SGHNT, YYREEE (reference sequence). V was cut by 0 bases and J by 4 bases, with 15 bases left in between. This CDR3 has 16 amino acids. CDR3 DNA: TGTGCCAGCAGCTTGGTAGGGCTAGGCGGCCCAGATACGCAGTATTTT. It encodes CASSLVGLGGPDTQYF.

The chain employs TRBV5-1 and TRBJ2-5; weak D call: TRBD2 (5 bases). Germline V gene sequence: CDR1 SGHRS, CDR2 YFSETQ. The V and J ends lost 10 bases and 5 bases respectively, with 12 bases between them. The CDR3 spans 11 residues. CDR3 DNA sequence: TGCGCCGCCGGGGTGGGGGAGACCCAGTACTTC. Translating gives CAAGVGETQYF.

The chain couples TRBV6-6 to TRBJ2-7; 8 bases are a match to TRBD2. The germline V gene has CDR1 MNHNY and CDR2 SVGAGI (reference sequence). This CDR3 has 13 residues. The V gene end was trimmed by 2 bases and the J gene end by 7 bases; junction bases not matched to a gene: 4. CDR3 loop: CASSYPGTREQYF. The CDR3 DNA is TGTGCCAGCAGTTACCCCGGGACTAGAGAGCAGTACTTC.

This sequence joins TRBV30 and TRBJ2-7, with 8 nucleotides matching TRBD1. The trim removed 1 base at V and 4 bases at J, leaving 3 bases unmatched. CDR3 length: 13 amino acids. In germline, CDR1 is GTSNPN, CDR2 SVGIG (reference sequence). CDR3 nucleotide sequence: TGTGCCTGGAGTGACAGGGGGGTGTACGAGCAGTACTTC. It codes for CAWSDRGVYEQYF.

The rearrangement joins TRBV5-4 to TRBJ1-2, with 9 nucleotides matching TRBD1. V shed 4 bases and J 3 bases; nucleotides not matched to a gene: 4. Germline V lookup: CDR1 SGHNT, CDR2 YYREEE (reference sequence). This CDR3 contains 14 residues. In nucleotides, the CDR3 is TGTGCCAGCAGCCCAAACAGGGGGCACTATGGCTACACCTTC. It specifies CASSPNRGHYGYTF.

This sequence joins TRBV18 and TRBJ2-7, with TRBD1 as a possible D gene (6 bases). CDR1 and CDR2 (germline): KGHSH, LQKENI. CDR3 length: 14 residues. Trimming stripped 4 bases from V and 3 bases from J, with 13 bases between. The CDR3 loop reads CASSRSTGNYEQYF. As DNA, the CDR3 is TGTGCCAGCTCACGATCGACAGGAAACTACGAGCAGTACTTC.

Written as DNA, the CDR3 is TGTGCCAGCAGCCCGGGGAGTCGGGAGACCCAGTACTTC. Translated, it gives CASSPGSRETQYF. The rearrangement uses TRBV11-2 and TRBJ2-5; weak D call: TRBD2 (5 bases). Germline loops: CDR1 SGHAT, CDR2 FQNNGV. The ends were cut back, 5 bases at V and 5 bases at J, with 12 bases in the middle. The CDR3 contains 13 residues.

V and J are TRBV5-4 and TRBJ2-6; no clear D gene. The CDR3 spans 17 residues. Germline-derived CDR1 and CDR2 are SGHNT and YYREEE (reference sequence). V lost 7 bases to trimming and J lost 5 bases, with 22 bases between them. The CDR3 DNA is TGTGCCAGCCTTTCCGGCGTAAGACAAAGTCGGGCCAACGTCCTGACTTTC. This encodes CASLSGVRQSRANVLTF.

This chain connects TRBV6-1 to TRBJ1-1; no clear D. CDR1 MNHNS and CDR2 SASEGT come from the germline V gene. Trimming took 8 bases from V and 1 from J, leaving 11 bases between them. This CDR3 is 13 amino acids long. The CDR3 bases are TGTGCCAGCTACTGGACGGCGAACACTGAAGCTTTCTTT. Translating gives CASYWTANTEAFF.

The chain recombines TRBV30 with TRBJ1-6, with D uncertain. The germline V gene has CDR1 GTSNPN and CDR2 SVGIG (reference sequence). Trimming took 1 base from V and 7 from J, leaving 17 bases between them. The CDR3 has 16 residues. CDR3 nucleotide sequence: TGTGCCTGGAGTGGGTCCGGTGGACGGTTGAATTCACCCCTCCACTTT. Translation: CAWSGSGGRLNSPLHF. Complete variable domain (other parts from reference TRBV30 and TRBJ1-6): SQTIHQWPATLVQPVGSPLSLECTVEGTSNPNLYWYRQAAGRGLQLLFYSVGIGQISSEVPQNLSASRPQDRQFILSSKKLLLSDSGFYLCAWSGSGGRLNSPLHFGNGTRLTVT.

Concerning this clone: One end of the junction fails to match germline, which may point to a read error. The rearrangement uses TRBV5-4 and TRBJ2-7; 10 nucleotides align to TRBD1. This CDR3 has 15 amino acids. Germline CDR1 is SGHNT and CDR2 is YYREEE (reference sequence). CDR3 region: CASSKPTGGSHEQYF. The CDR3 nucleotides are TGTGCCAGCAGCAAACCGACAGGGGGCTCCCACGAGCAGTACTTC.

The CDR3 nucleotides read TGCGCCAGCAGCTTGGGGGGACTAGCGGAATACAATGAGCAGTTCTTC. As protein: CASSLGGLAEYNEQFF. The V gene is TRBV5-1, the J gene TRBJ2-1, with 11 bases identical to TRBD2. J gave up 4 bases and V 0 bases, and 3 bases lay outside the gene matches. The CDR3 totals 16 residues. The germline V gene has CDR1 SGHRS and CDR2 YFSETQ.

This clone occurred a few times. CDR3 sequence: CASSLDGVGEKLFF. The DNA for the CDR3 is TGTGCCAGCAGCTTAGATGGTGTGGGGGAAAAACTGTTTTTT. The J gene is TRBJ1-4, the V gene TRBV7-9, with D unclear. The CDR3 sequence is 14 residues long. Trimming took 1 base from V and 8 from J, leaving 11 bases between them. Germline values: CDR1 SEHNR, CDR2 FQNEAQ (reference sequence).

J is TRBJ2-2 and V is TRBV27; 10 bases line up with TRBD1. Germline CDR1 reads MNHEY; CDR2 reads SMNVEV (reference sequence). Trimming removed 5 bases from V and 1 base from J; junction bases left unmatched: 10. The CDR3 spans 18 residues. The CDR3 coding sequence is TGTGCCAGCAGTATACGCGACAGGGGGCGAAAGAACACCGGGGAGCTGTTTTTT. Translated, it gives CASSIRDRGRKNTGELFF.

This clone ranks as large. V and J are TRBV7-8 and TRBJ1-5; no clear D gene. The V gene's germline CDR1 is SGHVS and CDR2 FQNEAQ. V gave up 1 base and J gave up 7 bases, with 8 bases separating them. The CDR3 contains 13 residues. This chain's CDR3 is CASSLEGIQPQHF. CDR3 nucleotides: TGTGCCAGCAGCTTAGAGGGAATCCAGCCCCAGCATTTT.

This rearrangement joins TRBV18 to TRBJ1-5; 8 bases are shared with TRBD1. CDR1 and CDR2 (germline): KGHSH, LQKENI. CDR3 size: 17 residues. Trimming removed 2 bases from V and 2 bases from J; junction bases left unmatched: 8. The CDR3 sequence is CASSPGQGFGGNQPQHF. DNA of the CDR3: TGTGCCAGCTCACCAGGACAGGGTTTCGGAGGCAATCAGCCCCAGCATTTT.

This sequence joins TRBV5-4 and TRBJ2-3; TRBD2 matches at 8 bases. Losses at the gene ends were 4 bases for V and 3 bases for J; bases not matched to a gene: 10. CDR1 is SGHNT and CDR2 is YYREEE in the germline V gene (reference sequence). This CDR3 is 16 amino acids long. CDR3 sequence: CASSPRGGVATDTQYF. CDR3 sequence (DNA): TGTGCCAGCAGCCCCCGGGGGGGTGTCGCAACAGATACGCAGTATTTT.